This TCR beta chain was sequenced in a study of blood T cell repertoires in COVID-19. The overall study: PBMCs, B-cell-depleted T cells, or T cells provided the cDNA or gDNA that made up the material.

The germline V gene encodes CDR1 SGHVS and CDR2 FNYEAQ. V was clipped by 2 bases and J by 2 bases, with 4 bases between them. The CDR3 is 14 residues long. TCRdb's copy holds only in-frame clones and misses some; the assay was immunoSEQ multiplex PCR. The sample comprises about 350,000 clones, about 90% of which are singletons, and over 0.9% rests with the top ten. Sequences were obtained from PBMCs or T cells enriched from blood (not recorded which). The receptor was derived from a woman between 25 and 40 years old who had been exposed to COVID-19. The rearrangement uses TRBV7-6 and TRBJ2-6; D is ambiguous. The CDR3 reads CASSLLAGANVLTF. CDR3 nucleotides: TGTGCCAGCAGCTTACTAGCTGGGGCCAACGTCCTGACTTTC.